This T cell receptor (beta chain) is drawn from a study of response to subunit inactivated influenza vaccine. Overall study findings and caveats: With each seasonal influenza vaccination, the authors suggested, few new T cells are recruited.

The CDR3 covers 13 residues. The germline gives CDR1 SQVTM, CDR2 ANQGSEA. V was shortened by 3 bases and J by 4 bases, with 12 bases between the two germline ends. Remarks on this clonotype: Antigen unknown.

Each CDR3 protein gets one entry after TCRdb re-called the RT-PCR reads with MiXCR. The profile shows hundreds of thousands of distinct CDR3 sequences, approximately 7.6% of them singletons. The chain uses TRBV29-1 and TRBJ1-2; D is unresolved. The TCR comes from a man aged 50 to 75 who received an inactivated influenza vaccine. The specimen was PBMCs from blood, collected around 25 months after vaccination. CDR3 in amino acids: CSVDSTPGYGYTF. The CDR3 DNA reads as TGCAGCGTTGATAGCACCCCTGGCTATGGCTACACCTTC. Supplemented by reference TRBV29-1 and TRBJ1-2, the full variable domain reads SAVISQKPSRDICQRGTSLTIQCQVDSQVTMMFWYRQQPGQSLTLIATANQGSEATYESGFVIDKFPISRPNLTFSTLTVSNMSPEDSSIYLCSVDSTPGYGYTFGSGTRLTVV.